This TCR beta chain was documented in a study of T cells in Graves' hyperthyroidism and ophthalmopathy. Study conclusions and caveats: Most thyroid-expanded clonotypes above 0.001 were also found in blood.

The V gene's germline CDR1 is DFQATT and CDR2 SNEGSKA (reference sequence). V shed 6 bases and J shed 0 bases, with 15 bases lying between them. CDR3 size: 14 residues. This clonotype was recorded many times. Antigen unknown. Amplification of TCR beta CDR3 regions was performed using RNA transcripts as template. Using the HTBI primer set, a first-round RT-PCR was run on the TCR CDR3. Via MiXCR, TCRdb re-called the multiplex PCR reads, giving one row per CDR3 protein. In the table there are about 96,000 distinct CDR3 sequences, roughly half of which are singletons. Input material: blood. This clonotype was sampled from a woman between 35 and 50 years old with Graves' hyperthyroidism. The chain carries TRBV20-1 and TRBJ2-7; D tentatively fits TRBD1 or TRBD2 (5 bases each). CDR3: CSAPTRGISYEQYF. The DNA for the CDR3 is TGCAGTGCACCGACGAGGGGAATCTCCTACGAGCAGTACTTC.